This T cell receptor beta chain was obtained from a study of T cells in localized non-small cell lung cancer. The study, taken as a whole, reports: The greatest T cell clonality was found in uninvolved adjacent lung (higher than in tumor).

The CDR3 contains 11 residues. Trimming left V 6 bases short and J 9 bases short, with 12 bases between. In its sample, this clone was seen a few times. As yet, its antigen is unknown. TCRdb's copy holds only in-frame clones and misses some; the assay was immunoSEQ multiplex PCR. The sample has some 1,800 clones; roughly 23% are singletons. V is TRBV6-7 and J is TRBJ2-7; the D is unclear. TRBV6-7 is labeled an ORF, and its function is uncertain. The clonotype originates from a female donor aged 60 or older with stage I lung adenocarcinoma. The sample was normal lung tissue next to the tumor, taken before any cancer treatment. CDR3 loop: CASSRTDAQYF. In DNA, the CDR3 is TGTGCCAGCAGCCGGACCGACGCGCAGTACTTC.